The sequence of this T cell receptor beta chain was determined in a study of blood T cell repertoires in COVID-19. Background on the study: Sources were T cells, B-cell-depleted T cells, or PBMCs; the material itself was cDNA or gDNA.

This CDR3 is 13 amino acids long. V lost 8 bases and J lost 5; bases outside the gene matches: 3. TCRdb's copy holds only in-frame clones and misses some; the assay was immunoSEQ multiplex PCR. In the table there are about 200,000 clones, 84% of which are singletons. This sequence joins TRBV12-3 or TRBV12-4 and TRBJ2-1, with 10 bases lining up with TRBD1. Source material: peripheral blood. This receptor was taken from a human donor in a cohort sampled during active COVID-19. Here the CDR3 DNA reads TGTGCCAGCCGGGGACAGGGGAACAATGAGCAGTTCTTC. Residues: CASRGQGNNEQFF.